These T cell receptor beta chains were read from a single sample in a study of T-cell memory formation after mild COVID-19. TCRdb independently ran MiXCR on the 5' RACE reads; one entry per CDR3 protein. The table includes approximately 240,000 distinct CDR3 sequences, about a sixth detected once. Sample: PBMCs or a T cell subset sorted from them (not recorded which). The receptors come from a man aged 18 to 35 who had mild COVID-19 (a few samples of this study predate the infection). Cell type and time point are not known. Each CDR3 is given with its conserved first and last residue. The D gene is left open where the match is weak. Size is stated for part of the rows, as once, few or many counts, or as a class when the clone is expanded.

TRBJ2-5 | TRBD2 | TRBV5-4 | few | TGTGCCAGCAGCTCCGCTGGGGCGCGGGGGGCTCAAGAGACCCAGTACTTC | CASSSAGARGAQETQYF
TRBJ2-7 | . | TRBV9 | many | TGTGCCAGCAGCGTAGAGTCCTCCTACGAGCAGTACTTC | CASSVESSYEQYF
TRBJ2-2 | . | TRBV20-1 | few | TGCAGTGCTAGAGATCCCCAGAACACCGGGGAGCTGTTTTTT | CSARDPQNTGELFF
TRBJ2-3 | TRBD2 | TRBV12-3/TRBV12-4 | many | TGTGCCAGCAGTCCTAGCGGGGGGGCCGCAGATACGCAGTATTTT | CASSPSGGAADTQYF
TRBJ2-5 | TRBD2 | TRBV5-8 | many | TGTGCCAGCAGTCTAGCGGGCGGAAATCAAGAGACCCAGTACTTC | CASSLAGGNQETQYF
TRBJ1-5 | TRBD1 | TRBV2 | . | TGTGCCAGCAGTGTCCGGACAGGAGGTAATCAGCCCCAGCATTTT | CASSVRTGGNQPQHF
TRBJ1-6 | . | TRBV12-3/TRBV12-4 | . | TGTGCCAGCAGTTTTGACCTCTTAGGAATCCAGGCGGCAACCCTCCACTTT | CASSFDLLGIQAATLHF
TRBJ2-3 | TRBD2 | TRBV6-4 | few | TGTGCCAGCAGCGGCTACTTAACTGTCGGCGGGGGGCGAGATACGCAGTATTTT | CASSGYLTVGGGRDTQYF
TRBJ2-3 | . | TRBV5-1 | few | TGCGCCAGCAGCTTGGGTTCTGGGGAGGATACGCAGTATTTT | CASSLGSGEDTQYF
TRBJ2-5 | TRBD1 | TRBV7-9 | . | TGTGCCACCTCGACCGGGACAGATGGGCGAGAGACCCAGTACTTC | CATSTGTDGRETQYF
TRBJ1-2 | TRBD1 | TRBV3-1 | few | TGTGCCAGCAGCAGGGGACAGGTGGACTATGGCTACACCTTC | CASSRGQVDYGYTF
TRBJ1-2 | TRBD1 | TRBV29-1 | . | TGCAGCGTTGAGTCCGGGACAGGCTATGGCTACACCTTC | CSVESGTGYGYTF
TRBJ1-5 | . | TRBV5-6 | few | TGTGCCAGCAGCTTGGGATCGGGGGTTGGTCAGCCCCAGCATTTT | CASSLGSGVGQPQHF
TRBJ2-1 | . | TRBV7-8 | few | TGTGCCAGCAGCTTAGTGGCTTCCGCGGGAAATGAGCAGTTCTTC | CASSLVASAGNEQFF
TRBJ2-4 | . | TRBV4-1 | . | TGCGCCAGCAGCCAGATAGTGGACCTAGCCAAAAACATTCAGTACTTC | CASSQIVDLAKNIQYF
TRBJ2-5 | . | TRBV7-6 | once | TGTGCCAGCAGCTTAGAAGGCCATGAGACCCAGTACTTC | CASSLEGHETQYF
TRBJ1-1 | . | TRBV18 | . | TGTGCCAGCTCACCATTTAGGGGCACTGAAGCTTTCTTT | CASSPFRGTEAFF
TRBJ2-3 | TRBD1 | TRBV20-1 | . | TGCAGTGCTCCGGCATTAGGGGGCGCAGGGGATACGCAGTATTTT | CSAPALGGAGDTQYF
TRBJ2-2 | TRBD2 | TRBV5-1 | . | TGCGCCAGCAGCCGTCGGCCAGCGGGGGGGCAACCCGGGGAGCTGTTTTTT | CASSRRPAGGQPGELFF
TRBJ2-3 | . | TRBV5-1 | . | TGCGCCAGCAGCCTTCAGGAGGGACATCCGAGGCAGTATTTT | CASSLQEGHPRQYF
TRBJ1-2 | . | TRBV28 | few | TGTGCCAGCAGTTTCCAACCGCGAGGCTACACCTTC | CASSFQPRGYTF
TRBJ2-5 | TRBD2 | TRBV28 | . | TGTGCCAGCACCGACTTTGCTAGCGGGGGGGCCTTATACTTC | CASTDFASGGALYF
TRBJ2-7 | . | TRBV6-2/TRBV6-3 | . | TGTGCCAGCAGTTACACAGCCTACGAGCAGTACTTC | CASSYTAYEQYF
TRBJ2-2 | . | TRBV20-1 | . | TGCAGTGCCCTGGGGGGCACCGGGGAGCTGTTTTTT | CSALGGTGELFF
TRBJ1-5 | TRBD1 | TRBV12-3/TRBV12-4 | . | TGTGCCAGCAGTTTAGGGGGACAGGGCTGGAATCAGCCCCAGCATTTT | CASSLGGQGWNQPQHF
TRBJ2-3 | . | TRBV20-1 | . | TGCAGTGCTAGAGATCTGGAGGGCACAGATACGCAGTATTTT | CSARDLEGTDTQYF
TRBJ2-3 | TRBD2 | TRBV5-1 | many | TGCGCCAGCAGCTTGACTGCTAGCGGGGAACCAACAGATACGCAGTATTTT | CASSLTASGEPTDTQYF
TRBJ2-1 | . | TRBV7-2 | . | TGTGCCAGCAGCTTCGGGGCTCACAATGAGCAGTTCTTC | CASSFGAHNEQFF
TRBJ1-5 | . | TRBV12-3/TRBV12-4 | . | TGTGCCAGCAGTTTTCGGCAGGCTAGCAATCAGCCCCAGCATTTT | CASSFRQASNQPQHF
TRBJ2-3 | . | TRBV29-1 | few | TGCAGCGCTATTCCCAGGGGAGCAGATACGCAGTATTTT | CSAIPRGADTQYF
TRBJ1-1 | . | TRBV4-1 | few | TGCGCCAGCAGCCAAGACGTACGGGACACTGAAGCTTTCTTT | CASSQDVRDTEAFF
TRBJ2-4 | . | TRBV12-3/TRBV12-4 | few | TGTGCCAGCCGGACAGCAGCCAAAAACATTCAGTACTTC | CASRTAAKNIQYF
TRBJ2-6 | . | TRBV20-1 | few | TGCAGTGCTAGAGATGACGGCGGGGCCTCTGGGGCCAACGTCCTGACTTTC | CSARDDGGASGANVLTF
TRBJ2-1 | . | TRBV5-1 | few | TGCGCCAGCAGCTTGAGGCCGAGCTCCTACAATGAGCAGTTCTTC | CASSLRPSSYNEQFF
TRBJ2-1 | TRBD2 | TRBV4-3 | few | TGCGCCAGCAGCCAAACTCGACTAGCGGGGGGGCTTGAGCAGTTCTTC | CASSQTRLAGGLEQFF
TRBJ1-2 | . | TRBV6-2/TRBV6-3 | few | TGTGCCAGCAGTCACGGCCAGGGCGGTGGCTACACCTTC | CASSHGQGGGYTF
TRBJ2-1 | . | TRBV28 | few | TGTGCCAGCAGTTTCCCACCTCACAATGAGCAGTTCTTC | CASSFPPHNEQFF
TRBJ2-5 | . | TRBV4-1 | . | TGCGCCAGCAGCCCCCACGGCGTAAACCAAGAGACCCAGTACTTC | CASSPHGVNQETQYF
TRBJ2-7 | . | TRBV20-1 | . | TGCAGTGCCCCCAGGATTAGTCACTACGAGCAGTACTTC | CSAPRISHYEQYF